These 21 T cell receptor beta chains came from one sample sequenced in a study of blood T cell repertoires in COVID-19. Some clones are missing from TCRdb's copy, which holds only in-frame ones; the method was immunoSEQ multiplex PCR. The data show 70,000 to 90,000 clones, more than 75% seen once. The sequencing input was peripheral blood. The receptors here all came from a human donor in a cohort sampled during active COVID-19.

V gene TRBV18 combines with J gene TRBJ2-6, with a tentative D call TRBD1 (5 bases). Germline values: CDR1 KGHSH, CDR2 LQKENI. V dropped 3 bases and J dropped 0 bases, with 15 bases sitting between them. The CDR3 runs to 18 residues. In DNA, the CDR3 is TGTGCCAGCTCACCTCAAGACAGCATTTCCTCTGGGGCCAACGTCCTGACTTTC. It encodes CASSPQDSISSGANVLTF.

Comments on this clone: The germline gene is not matched at one end of the junction; a read error may be the cause. V is TRBV6-2 or TRBV6-3 and J is TRBJ2-5; 8 bases agree with TRBD2. Germline CDR1 and CDR2: MNHEY and SVGEGT. This CDR3 has 19 residues. In DNA, the CDR3 is TGTGCCAGCACTTACCGGCGGGTAGCGGGAAGGTTCCCGGAAGAGACCCAGTACTTC. It specifies CASTYRRVAGRFPEETQYF.

V and J are TRBV28 and TRBJ1-1; D might be TRBD1 (6 bases). The V end was cut by 1 base, the J end by 7 bases, with 16 bases between. Germline assignment: CDR1 MDHEN and CDR2 SYDVKM. This CDR3 region has 15 residues. The CDR3 DNA reads as TGTGCCAGCAGTTTATTGGGGGCGCAGGGAATTGAAGCTTTCTTT. Protein: CASSLLGAQGIEAFF.

This chain connects TRBV5-8 to TRBJ1-4; 7 nucleotides line up with TRBD1. V lost 6 bases and J lost 5; bases outside the gene matches: 16. Germline V CDR1 and CDR2: SGHTS, YDEGEE. The CDR3 has 17 amino acids. The CDR3 loop reads CASKEGLDQTGNEKLFF. CDR3 DNA: TGTGCCAGCAAAGAGGGTTTGGATCAGACAGGGAATGAAAAACTGTTTTTT.

The chain has TRBV4-1 and TRBJ2-7; 7 nucleotides agree with TRBD1. The junction had 12 bases not matched to a gene; V was cut back by 3 bases and J by 4 bases. The length of the CDR3 is 16 residues. Germline V gene lookup returns CDR1 MGHRA and CDR2 YSYEKL. The CDR3: CASSQAGQVGPYEQYF. The CDR3 DNA is TGCGCCAGCAGCCAGGCTGGACAGGTAGGCCCTTACGAGCAGTACTTC.

The chain couples TRBV10-3 to TRBJ2-1, with a tentative D call TRBD1 (5 bases). The CDR3 loop spans 13 amino acids. V dropped 4 bases and J dropped 7 bases, with 11 bases sitting between them. Germline CDR1 is ENHRY and CDR2 is SYGVKD. CDR3 in amino acids: CAISVVGQNEQFF. In nucleotides, the CDR3 is TGTGCCATCAGTGTTGTGGGGCAGAATGAGCAGTTCTTC.

The chain uses TRBV5-1 and TRBJ2-7; the D is unclear. V was pared by 0 bases and J by 13 bases, with 14 bases between. This CDR3 is built from 12 residues. Per the germline V gene, CDR1 is SGHRS and CDR2 is YFSETQ. In DNA, the CDR3 is TGCGCCAGCAGCTTGGGGGCCCCGGCAGCCTACTTC. Protein: CASSLGAPAAYF.

The chain has TRBV11-2 and TRBJ1-2; D uncertain. The germline V and J ends were trimmed by 5 bases and 8 bases, with 12 bases remaining between them. The germline V gene encodes CDR1 SGHAT and CDR2 FQNNGV. This CDR3 spans 12 amino acids. The CDR3: CASSPGRVGYTF. DNA for the CDR3: TGTGCCAGCAGCCCCGGTCGGGTCGGCTACACCTTC.

The rearrangement links TRBV5-1 to TRBJ1-5; the D gene is possibly TRBD1 (5 bases). Germline assignment: CDR1 SGHRS and CDR2 YFSETQ. V was pared by 4 bases and J by 2 bases, with 13 bases between. This CDR3 has 15 residues. CDR3 in DNA: TGCGCCAGCAGCCCGGTCGGGGGTGGCAATCAGCCCCAGCATTTT. Amino acid sequence: CASSPVGGGNQPQHF.

The chain carries TRBV2 and TRBJ1-2, with TRBD1 matching over 7 bases. The CDR3 covers 14 residues. CDR1 is SNHLY, CDR2 FYNNEI, per germline. V shed 8 bases, J shed 4 bases, and the junction held 10 bases outside the gene matches. As DNA, the CDR3 is TGTGCCAGCGGGCAAGGGGGCGAGGCCTATGGCTACACCTTC. It codes for CASGQGGEAYGYTF.

The chain recombines TRBV5-1 with TRBJ1-1; maybe TRBD1 (6 bases). The V end was cut by 0 bases, the J end by 0 bases, with 18 bases between. The germline V gene encodes CDR1 SGHRS and CDR2 YFSETQ. The CDR3 is 18 residues long. CDR3: CASSLASAGATMNTEAFF. The CDR3 DNA sequence: TGCGCCAGCAGCTTGGCGTCCGCAGGGGCCACCATGAACACTGAAGCTTTCTTT.

The chain links TRBV5-4 to TRBJ2-2; 10 bases are a match to TRBD2. The CDR3 sequence is 15 residues long. The V and J ends lost 2 bases and 8 bases, in that order; junction bases with no gene match: 6. Looked up from germline, CDR1 is SGHNT and CDR2 is YYREEE (reference sequence). The CDR3 reads CASSFQRGGIGELFF. The CDR3, as DNA: TGTGCCAGCAGCTTCCAGCGGGGGGGCATAGGGGAGCTGTTTTTT.

V is TRBV28 and J is TRBJ2-5; a weak D match, TRBD2 (5 bases). V dropped 4 bases and J dropped 2 bases, with 14 bases sitting between them. The germline V gene has CDR1 MDHEN and CDR2 SYDVKM. The CDR3 has 15 amino acids. In DNA form, the CDR3 reads TGTGCCAGCAGTTCTTTAGCGTCGCTTCAAGAGACCCAGTACTTC. The encoded protein is CASSSLASLQETQYF.

The rearrangement links TRBV10-3 to TRBJ1-1; the D gene is possibly TRBD1 (5 bases). V was cut by 3 bases and J by 8 bases, with 10 bases left in between. Germline CDR1 is ENHRY and CDR2 is SYGVKD. The CDR3 is made up of 12 amino acids. Here the CDR3 DNA reads TGTGCCATCAGTGATGTTCGGGGGGAAGCTTTCTTT. Residues: CAISDVRGEAFF.

The rearrangement links TRBV5-1 to TRBJ1-4; D is unclear. CDR1 and CDR2 (germline): SGHRS, YFSETQ. V lost 4 bases, J lost 0 bases, and 10 bases lay in between. This CDR3 contains 15 residues. CDR3 protein: CASSPREPTNEKLFF. DNA of the CDR3: TGCGCCAGCAGCCCCCGGGAGCCAACTAATGAAAAACTGTTTTTT.

The genes are TRBV6-4 and TRBJ2-3; 10 nucleotides align to TRBD2. J gave up 4 bases and V 1 base, and 5 bases lay outside the gene matches. The germline gives CDR1 MRHNA, CDR2 SNTAGT. This CDR3 is 16 amino acids long. Here the CDR3 reads CASSDLAGGEPDTQYF. The CDR3 DNA sequence: TGTGCCAGCAGTGACTTAGCGGGGGGAGAGCCAGATACGCAGTATTTT.

This clone was found once. The V call is TRBV3-1 (or the pseudogene TRBV3-2), the J call TRBJ2-5; D might be TRBD2 (6 bases). Germline V gene lookup returns CDR1 LGHDT and CDR2 YNNKEL (reference sequence). This CDR3 has 16 amino acids. Trimming removed 1 base at V and 4 bases at J, with 16 bases between. The CDR3, as DNA: TGTGCCAGCAGCCAAGGCAGAGGGGACTGGGGAGAGACCCAGTACTTC. Translated, it gives CASSQGRGDWGETQYF.

The chain links TRBV5-4 to TRBJ2-2, with TRBD1 as a possible D gene (6 bases). Trimming stripped 2 bases from V and 4 bases from J, with 9 bases between. CDR1 and CDR2 from the germline V gene are SGHNT and YYREEE (reference sequence). This CDR3 is 14 amino acids long. Here the CDR3 reads CASSLQGSTGELFF. CDR3 DNA: TGTGCCAGCAGCTTACAGGGATCCACCGGGGAGCTGTTTTTT.

Here the CDR3 DNA reads TGTGCCACCAGTGCTTACCCAGGGATATTGTGTCAGCCCCAGCATTTT. The encoded protein is CATSAYPGILCQPQHF. The V gene is TRBV24-1, the J gene TRBJ1-5, with D perhaps matching TRBD1 (5 bases). Germline assignment: CDR1 KGHDR and CDR2 SFDVKD. V lost 5 bases, J lost 6 bases, and 19 bases lay in between. This CDR3 spans 16 amino acids.

The chain has TRBV7-9 and TRBJ1-2; 9 bases match TRBD1. J lost 6 bases, V lost 5 bases, and 4 bases had no gene match. Per the germline V gene, CDR1 is SEHNR and CDR2 is FQNEAQ (reference sequence). The CDR3 covers 13 residues. DNA of the CDR3: TGTGCCAGCAGCCCAGGGACAGGGCATGGCTACACCTTC. It translates to CASSPGTGHGYTF.

This rearrangement joins TRBV9 to TRBJ2-1, with TRBD2 as a possible D gene (6 bases). The V gene's germline CDR1 is SGDLS and CDR2 YYNGEE. The CDR3 contains 14 residues. With 0 bases removed from V and 8 bases from J, the gap between germline ends came to 12 bases. In DNA, the CDR3 is TGTGCCAGCAGCGTAGGACGGGGGTCGCATGAGCAGTTCTTC. Amino acids: CASSVGRGSHEQFF.